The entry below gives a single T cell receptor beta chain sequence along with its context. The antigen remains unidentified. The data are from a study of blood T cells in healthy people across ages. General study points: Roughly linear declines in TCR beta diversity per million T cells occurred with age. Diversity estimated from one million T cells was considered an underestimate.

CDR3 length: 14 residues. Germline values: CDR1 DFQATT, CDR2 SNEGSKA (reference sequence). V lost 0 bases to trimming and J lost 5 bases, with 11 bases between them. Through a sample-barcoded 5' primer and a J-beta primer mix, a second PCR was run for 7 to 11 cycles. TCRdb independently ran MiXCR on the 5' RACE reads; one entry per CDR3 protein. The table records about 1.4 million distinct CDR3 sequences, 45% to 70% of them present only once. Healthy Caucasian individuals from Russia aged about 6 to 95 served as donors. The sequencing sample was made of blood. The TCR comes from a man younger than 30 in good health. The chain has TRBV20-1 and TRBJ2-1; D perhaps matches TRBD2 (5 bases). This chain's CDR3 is CSAREPLDNNEQFF. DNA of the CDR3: TGCAGTGCTAGAGAACCACTAGATAACAATGAGCAGTTCTTC.